The clone carrying this T cell receptor (beta chain) was counted ten times or more. Its antigen remains unidentified. Each CDR3 protein gets one entry after TCRdb re-called the RT-PCR reads with MiXCR. The data show over 650,000 distinct CDR3 sequences, around a sixth seen once. The data are from a study of response to subunit inactivated influenza vaccine. Study conclusions and caveats: It was suggested by the authors that few new T cells are recruited by each seasonal influenza vaccination.

This CDR3 region has 14 residues. Germline CDR1 and CDR2: SEHNR and FQNEAQ (reference sequence). V lost 2 bases, J lost 3 bases, and 9 bases lay in between. The chain joins TRBV7-9 to TRBJ2-3; D gene ambiguous. The sequence was collected from a man between 45 and 60 years old who received an inactivated influenza vaccine. Sequences were derived from PBMCs from blood, sampled more than 4 days after vaccination. CDR3 in amino acids: CASSLILGTDTQYF. The CDR3 coding sequence is TGTGCCAGCAGCTTAATCTTGGGAACAGATACGCAGTATTTT.